This record concerns one T cell receptor (delta chain) sequence. A read error may produce the germline difference seen at one junction end. The sample originates from a study of gamma-delta T cells after stem cell transplantation. TCRdb re-identified clones in the RT-PCR reads via CATT. The sample holds over 9,000 delta-chain clones, about two fifths seen once. Germline CDR1 reads GEAIGNYY; CDR2 reads EKD. The CDR3 loop spans 19 amino acids. Sequencing was done on a sample of gamma-delta T cells. The chain carries TRDV2 and TRDJ1; 10 bases align to TRDD3. The source is a human donor. It is not recorded whose cells these are; they may come from a transplant donor. CDR3 coding DNA: TGTGCCTGTGACCCACTCTACTGGGGGATCCACCTTTACACCTATAACCTCATCTTT. As protein: CACDPLYWGIHLYTYNLIF.